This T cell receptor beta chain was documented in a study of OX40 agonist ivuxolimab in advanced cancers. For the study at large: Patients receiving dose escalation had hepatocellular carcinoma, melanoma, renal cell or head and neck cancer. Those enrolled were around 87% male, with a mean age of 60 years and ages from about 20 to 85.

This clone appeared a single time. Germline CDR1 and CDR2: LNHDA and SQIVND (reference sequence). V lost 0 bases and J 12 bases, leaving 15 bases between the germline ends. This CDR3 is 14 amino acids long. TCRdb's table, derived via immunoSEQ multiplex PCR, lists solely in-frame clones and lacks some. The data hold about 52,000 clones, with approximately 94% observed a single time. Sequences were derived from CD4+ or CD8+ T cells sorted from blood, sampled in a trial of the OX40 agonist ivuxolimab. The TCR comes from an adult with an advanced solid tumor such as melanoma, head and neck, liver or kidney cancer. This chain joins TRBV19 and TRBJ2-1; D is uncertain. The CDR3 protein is CASSIDPEFGVQFF. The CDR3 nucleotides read TGTGCCAGTAGTATAGACCCGGAGTTTGGGGTGCAGTTCTTC.